The entry that follows covers one T cell receptor (beta chain) sequence. Allocation to cohorts depended on clinical history reported by the participants. Symptom resolution, clearance, or two negative PCRs marked the recovered donors of Cohort 3. The record originates from a study of blood T cell repertoires in COVID-19. Study overall: PBMCs, B-cell-depleted T cells, or T cells provided the cDNA or gDNA that made up the material.

The CDR3 length is 17 residues. Trimming shortened V by 3 bases and J by 2 bases, and 18 bases separated the two germline ends. Germline assignment: CDR1 SGHRS and CDR2 YFSETQ. Per the original methods: It was from reference gene primer amplification that nucleated cell counts were estimated. Only in-frame clones appear in the TCRdb table, and some are missing; sequencing was by immunoSEQ multiplex PCR. V and J calls and clone size follow that table, whereas D and trimming were derived from the DNA. The sample has 330,000 or so clones, over 75% seen once; the top ten hold about 4.7%. This clonotype was sampled from a man younger than 40 who had recovered from COVID-19. Sample: PBMCs or T cells enriched from blood (not recorded which). J is TRBJ1-5 and V is TRBV5-1, with D possibly TRBD1 on 5 matching bases. Here the CDR3 DNA reads TGCGCCAGCAGCTCCGGGGTGTCGGGGGACGGCAATCAGCCCCAGCATTTT. Encoded protein: CASSSGVSGDGNQPQHF.